One T cell receptor beta chain is described in this entry. Enrolled through a virtual design, the participants were between about 18 and 89 years of age and came from some 25 US areas. Cohort allocation depended upon clinical history that participants reported. This sample is drawn from a study of blood T cell repertoires in COVID-19. In the original processing: Counts of nucleated cells, estimated from reference gene primer amplification, were obtained. Assay: immunoSEQ multiplex PCR; the TCRdb copy retains only in-frame clones and omits some. D and trimming were read from the DNA, whereas the V and J calls and clone size are those reported in that table. The sample has under 400,000 clones; approximately 89% are singletons. V was pared by 5 bases and J by 3 bases, with 9 bases of the junction left unmatched. Germline loops: CDR1 KGHSH, CDR2 LQKENI. The CDR3 extends over 17 amino acids.

This sequence joins TRBV18 and TRBJ2-4; TRBD2 matches at 11 bases. This clonotype was obtained from a man aged 35-49 years in a cohort exposed to, infected with or recovered from COVID-19 (not recorded which). What was sequenced was PBMCs or T cells enriched from blood (not recorded which). The CDR3 loop is CASSFTSGRADKNIQYF. The CDR3, as DNA: TGTGCCAGCTCATTCACTAGCGGGAGAGCGGACAAAAACATTCAGTACTTC.